These T cell receptor beta chains were read from a single sample in a study of T cells of healthy individuals. Each CDR3 protein gets one entry after TCRdb re-called the 5' RACE reads with MiXCR. The sample has about 41,000 distinct CDR3 sequences, approximately 5% seen once. The receptors were sampled from a human donor in good health. Both conserved end residues are part of each CDR3. Each record gives: V gene, clone size, J gene, D gene, CDR3 DNA, CDR3 protein. The D gene is left open where the match is weak. A clone size is listed for some rows: how often the clone was seen (once, few, many), or a class if it is expanded.

>TRBV7-9|.|TRBJ2-7|TRBD1
TGTGCCAGCAGCTTAGCGGACAGGGATTACGAGCAGTACTTC
CASSLADRDYEQYF
>TRBV21-1|many|TRBJ2-1|.
TGTGCCAGCACCTCGTGCGGGTCTAGCGGGGGGGAGGTCAATGAGCAGTTCTTC
CASTSCGSSGGEVNEQFF
>TRBV3-1|many|TRBJ2-2|.
TGTGCCAGCAGCCAAGGGGCCGGGGAGGAGCTGTTTTTT
CASSQGAGEELFF
>TRBV10-1|.|TRBJ2-2|TRBD2
TGCGCCAGCAGTATCGGGACTAGCGGGGGGCCTTGGAACACCGGGGAGCTGTTTTTT
CASSIGTSGGPWNTGELFF
>TRBV2|few|TRBJ1-3|.
TGTGCCAGCACTACAGCCACAGGGTCCTCTGGAAACACCATATATTTT
CASTTATGSSGNTIYF
>TRBV13|many|TRBJ1-1|.
TGTGCCAGCAGCCTTACCGAGGTAAAGGACACTGAAGCTTTCTTT
CASSLTEVKDTEAFF
>TRBV30|many|TRBJ1-5|.
TGTGCCTGGAGTGGTGGGGGGCATCAGCCCCAGCATTTT
CAWSGGGHQPQHF
>TRBV4-1|few|TRBJ1-2|TRBD1
TGCGCCAGCAGCACCGAACAGGGGGCACTTGGCCCTTCGCTCTATGGCTACACCTTC
CASSTEQGALGPSLYGYTF
>TRBV6-1|many|TRBJ2-7|.
TGTGCCAGCAGTTTCGGACAGGAGGGGAGCGAGCAGTACTTC
CASSFGQEGSEQYF
>TRBV5-1|many|TRBJ1-1|.
TGCGCCAGCAGCTTGGGGTTGGGGGCGAACACTGAAGCTTTCTTT
CASSLGLGANTEAFF
>TRBV5-1|many|TRBJ2-2|.
TGCGCCAGCAGCTTGGATGGACAGACCGGGGAGCTGTTTTTT
CASSLDGQTGELFF
>TRBV12-3/TRBV12-4|.|TRBJ1-5|.
TGTGCCAGCGGCCTAGGTGGGTTTGGTCAGCCCCAGCATTTT
CASGLGGFGQPQHF
>TRBV30|.|TRBJ1-4|.
TGTGCCTGGAGCCACGGTGGAGGGGAAAAACTGTTTTTT
CAWSHGGGEKLFF
>TRBV20-1|.|TRBJ1-4|.
TGCAGTGCTAGTTCAATGGGTGAAAAACTGTTTTTT
CSASSMGEKLFF
>TRBV10-3|many|TRBJ1-1|.
TGTGCCATCAGCCCTTGGCGGACGGGAAACACTGAAGCTTTCTTT
CAISPWRTGNTEAFF
>TRBV20-1|few|TRBJ2-5|TRBD2
TGCAGTGCTAGACCCCAGGGGCGGGGGGGCCGGGAGACCCAGTACTTC
CSARPQGRGGRETQYF
>TRBV12-3/TRBV12-4|many|TRBJ2-5|.
TGTGCCAGCAGTTTTGGTGCAGGACAAGAGACCCAGTACTTC
CASSFGAGQETQYF
>TRBV19|.|TRBJ2-2|.
TGTGCCAGTAGCACTACGGAGTTTTCTGGGGAGCTGTTTTTT
CASSTTEFSGELFF
>TRBV2|many|TRBJ1-1|TRBD1
TGTGCCAGCGGACAGGGGGCATACACTGAAGCTTTCTTT
CASGQGAYTEAFF
>TRBV7-6|.|TRBJ2-5|.
TGTGCCAGCAGCCCCCCGGGAATCCACCGGGAGACCCAGTACTTC
CASSPPGIHRETQYF
>TRBV12-3/TRBV12-4|many|TRBJ1-1|.
TGTGCCAGCGGGCAGGGGTGGGAGGACACTGAAGCTTTCTTT
CASGQGWEDTEAFF
>TRBV29-1|many|TRBJ2-1|TRBD2
TGCAGCGCCCTGGCCGAGGGACTAGCGGGGGGCTCCTACAATGAGCAGTTCTTC
CSALAEGLAGGSYNEQFF
>TRBV13|few|TRBJ1-2|TRBD1
TGTGCCAGCAGCTTACAGGGGGCAATCGGCTATGGCTACACCTTC
CASSLQGAIGYGYTF
>TRBV5-1|many|TRBJ2-1|.
TGCGCCAGCAGCTTGGTTCCCTGGAGCTCCTACAATGAGCAGTTCTTC
CASSLVPWSSYNEQFF
>TRBV18|many|TRBJ2-3|TRBD2
TGTGCCAGCTCACCACCGGAGTCTAGCGGGAGTACAGATACGCAGTATTTT
CASSPPESSGSTDTQYF
>TRBV7-9|many|TRBJ1-2|TRBD1
TGTGCCAGCAGCGTTACAGGGGGCGACACCTATGGCTACACCTTC
CASSVTGGDTYGYTF
>TRBV28|many|TRBJ1-2|TRBD1
TGTGCCAGCAGTTGGGAGGGACAGGGGTATAATGGCTACACCTTC
CASSWEGQGYNGYTF
>TRBV7-2|many|TRBJ2-3|TRBD2
TGTGCCAGCAGCTTAGCGCCAGGAAGCGGGAGGGCCACAGATACGCAGTATTTT
CASSLAPGSGRATDTQYF
>TRBV11-2|.|TRBJ2-3|TRBD2
TGTGCCAGTCGACTAGCGGGAGGCACAGATACGCAGTATTTT
CASRLAGGTDTQYF
>TRBV20-1|.|TRBJ2-1|.
TGCAGTGCTAGGACAGTTTTCCGGGACCCATTTTACAATGAGCAGTTCTTC
CSARTVFRDPFYNEQFF
>TRBV4-1|medium-sized|TRBJ2-1|TRBD2
TGCGCCAGCAGGGCTAGCGGGGACAATGAGCAGTTCTTC
CASRASGDNEQFF
>TRBV11-2|many|TRBJ2-3|.
TGTGCCAGCAGGGCCGGAGGAATGTACACCGGAGGGCAGTATTTT
CASRAGGMYTGGQYF
>TRBV27|.|TRBJ1-1|.
TGTGCCAGCAGTTTACGGGGGGCATATACTGAAGCTTTCTTT
CASSLRGAYTEAFF
>TRBV6-2/TRBV6-3|few|TRBJ1-6|.
TGTGCCAGCAGTTTCGAGAGCTATAATTCACCCCTCCACTTT
CASSFESYNSPLHF
>TRBV2|many|TRBJ1-1|TRBD1
TGTGCCAGCACAACAGGGGTCACTGAAGCTTTCTTT
CASTTGVTEAFF
>TRBV2|.|TRBJ1-1|.
TGTGCCAGCAGTGAGAGGACAGACTTAACTTTCTTT
CASSERTDLTFF
>TRBV9|many|TRBJ1-1|.
TGTGCCAGCAGCGTAGGAGACACTGAAGCTTTCTTT
CASSVGDTEAFF
>TRBV9|.|TRBJ2-3|TRBD1
TGTGCCAGCAGCGTAGTGGGGACAGGGGCAGATACGCAGTATTTT
CASSVVGTGADTQYF
>TRBV11-3|few|TRBJ2-1|TRBD2
TGTGCCAGCAGCTTGAGGTTGTCGGGTAGCGGGGATGAGCAGTTCTTC
CASSLRLSGSGDEQFF
>TRBV15|many|TRBJ1-4|TRBD1
TGTGCCACCAGCAGGGACAGGGGGGCGAATGAAAAACTGTTTTTT
CATSRDRGANEKLFF
>TRBV24-1|many|TRBJ2-3|TRBD2
TGTGCCACCAGTGATTATCGTTGGACTAGCGGGAGGGCGGGAGATACGCAGTATTTT
CATSDYRWTSGRAGDTQYF